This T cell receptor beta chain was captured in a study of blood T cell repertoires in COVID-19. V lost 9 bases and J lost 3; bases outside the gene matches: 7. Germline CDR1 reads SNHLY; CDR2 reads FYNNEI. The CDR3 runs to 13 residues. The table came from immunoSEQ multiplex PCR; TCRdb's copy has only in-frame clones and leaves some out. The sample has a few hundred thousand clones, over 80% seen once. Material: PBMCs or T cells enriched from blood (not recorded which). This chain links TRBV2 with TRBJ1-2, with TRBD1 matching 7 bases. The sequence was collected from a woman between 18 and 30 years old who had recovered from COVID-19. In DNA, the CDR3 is TGTGCCAGTACAACAGGGGAGTACTATGGCTACACCTTC. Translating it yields CASTTGEYYGYTF.